This T cell receptor beta chain was obtained from a study of control samples from healthy donors and cancer patients. CDR1 and CDR2 (germline): MDHEN, SYDVKM. The CDR3 sequence is 13 residues long. V lost 3 bases to trimming and J lost 6 bases, with 9 bases between them. Using immunoSEQ multiplex PCR, the repertoire was profiled, and TCRdb retains in-frame clones only, with some absent. The sample has around 140,000 clones, over 85% seen once. This clone appeared a few times. The chain is built from TRBV28 and TRBJ1-5; the D gene is possibly TRBD1 (5 bases). This sequence was found in a man aged 18 to 29 in good health. Material for sequencing was blood. CDR3: CASSLVRAQPQHF. DNA of the CDR3: TGTGCCAGCAGTTTGGTCAGGGCTCAGCCCCAGCATTTT.